This paragraph reports one T cell receptor (beta chain). Germline V gives CDR1 SGHRS, CDR2 YFSETQ. There are 15 residues in the CDR3. Trimming took 4 bases from V and 5 from J; bases not matched to a gene: 10. The data originate from a study of blood T cell repertoires in COVID-19. Study as a whole: Acute-phase and convalescent COVID-19 samples originated in the United States, Italy and Spain. T cells, B-cell-depleted T cells, or PBMCs supplied cDNA or gDNA.

Sequencing used immunoSEQ multiplex PCR; TCRdb keeps in-frame clones, though not all of them. The top ten clones hold approximately 5% of a sample with 200,000 to 250,000 clones, 75% to 90% of them seen once. Sequencing was done on a sample of peripheral blood. The rearrangement uses TRBV5-1 and TRBJ2-5; 8 nucleotides match TRBD2. This TCR came from a woman in her 70s with COVID-19, enrolled during active disease. The CDR3 spells CASSPQRGGAETQYF. The DNA of the CDR3 is TGCGCCAGCAGCCCCCAACGGGGGGGGGCTGAGACCCAGTACTTC. Together with reference TRBV5-1 and TRBJ2-5, the CDR3 gives the full variable domain: KAGVTQTPRYLIKTRGQQVTLSCSPISGHRSVSWYQQTPGQGLQFLFEYFSETQRNKGNFPGRFSGRQFSNSRSEMNVSTLELGDSALYLCASSPQRGGAETQYFGPGTRLLVL.